The present T cell receptor beta chain was sequenced within a study of patients and donors after allogeneic stem cell transplantation. From germline, CDR1 is SEHNR and CDR2 FQNEAQ (reference sequence). The CDR3 runs 15 residues. The V and J ends lost 5 bases and 1 base respectively, with 12 bases between them. TCRdb passed the RT-PCR reads through MiXCR, listing each CDR3 protein once. The sample comprises roughly 230,000 distinct CDR3 sequences, less than 15% of which are singletons, and under 14% rests with the top ten. This clonotype was detected ten times or more. Input material: blood, either unsorted or a sorted T cell fraction (not recorded which). V usage is TRBV7-9 and J usage is TRBJ2-1; D unclear. The source is a human donor who was either an allogeneic HSCT recipient or a stem cell or donor lymphocyte infusion donor (not recorded which). It is not recorded whose cells these are; they may come from a transplant donor. The CDR3 nucleotides read TGTGCCAGCAGCCCCAACGGGCCTTCCTACAATGAGCAGTTCTTC. It codes for CASSPNGPSYNEQFF.